What follows are 14 T cell receptor beta chains derived from one specimen sequenced in a study of blood T cells in healthy people across ages (dated by TCRdb to about 2015). Libraries were made using 5' RACE. A second PCR of roughly 7 to 12 cycles was run with a J-beta primer mix and a sample-barcoded 5' primer. TCRdb redid the processing of the public reads, applying fastp at Q25 and MiXCR, and retained in-frame beta chains. Every CDR3 protein is listed once, alongside the most common genes and DNA of its rows. For this sample the table gives roughly 1.9 million distinct CDR3 sequences, of which roughly 43% were detected only once. Of the sample, 23% is held by the ten largest clones. The specimen sequenced was blood. The source is a human donor in good health.

The gene calls are TRBV6-2 or TRBV6-3 and TRBJ2-2; D is unresolved. Trimming shortened V by 3 bases and J by 1 base, and 9 bases separated the two germline ends. Germline values: CDR1 MNHEY, CDR2 SVGEGT. The CDR3 totals 15 residues. The CDR3 protein is CASSYPGMNTGELFF. The CDR3, as DNA: TGTGCCAGCAGTTATCCGGGTATGAACACCGGGGAGCTGTTTTTT.

This clonotype was found a few times. The genes are TRBV12-3 or TRBV12-4 and TRBJ2-7; 8 nucleotides agree with TRBD1. V dropped 6 bases and J dropped 0; count of bases not matched to a gene: 7. This CDR3 spans 15 amino acids. The CDR3 DNA reads TGTGCCAGCAGGTCTCCGGACAGGGACTCCTACGAGCAGTACTTC. Translation: CASRSPDRDSYEQYF.

This clonotype was detected only once. V and J are TRBV7-9 and TRBJ2-7; D perhaps matches TRBD2 (6 bases). The V end was cut by 5 bases, the J end by 0 bases, with 14 bases between. The CDR3 covers 15 residues. Per germline, CDR1 SEHNR and CDR2 FQNEAQ (reference sequence). DNA of the CDR3: TGTGCCAGCAGCCGACGGGGGATCAGCTCCTACGAGCAGTACTTC. Translating it yields CASSRRGISSYEQYF.

In the case of this clonotype: The junction does not match germline at one end; this may be a read error. The V call is TRBV20-1, the J call TRBJ2-1, with 11 nucleotides matching TRBD1. CDR3 length: 16 residues. Germline lookup yields CDR1 DFQATT and CDR2 SNEGSKA (reference sequence). The CDR3 DNA is TGCAGTACTAGAGACTATTCCGGGACAGGGGGCAATGAGCAGTTCTTC. Translation gives CSTRDYSGTGGNEQFF.

The chain uses TRBV29-1 and TRBJ2-7; D unclear. This CDR3 spans 13 amino acids. V was cut by 5 bases and J by 5 bases, with 16 bases left in between. Germline assignment: CDR1 SQVTM and CDR2 ANQGSEA. The CDR3, as DNA: TGCAGCGTTAACGATCCCGGGTACCACGAGCAGTACTTC. It codes for CSVNDPGYHEQYF.

The chain uses TRBV10-3 and TRBJ2-7; 12 bases fit TRBD1. Germline V CDR1 and CDR2: ENHRY, SYGVKD. The ends lost 6 bases at V and 4 bases at J; junction bases unmatched: 7. This CDR3 spans 15 amino acids. The CDR3 DNA sequence: TGTGCCATCAGCTCGGGACAGGGGGCGCAATACGAGCAGTACTTC. Translated, it gives CAISSGQGAQYEQYF.

The J gene is TRBJ2-4, the V gene TRBV6-2 or TRBV6-3, with a tentative D call TRBD1 (5 bases). The tail of the sequence fits TRBJ2-7 better, so the J call may be wrong. Germline V lookup: CDR1 MNHEY, CDR2 SVGEGT. This CDR3 is built from 13 residues. The CDR3 is CATRQTTFYEQYF. DNA of the CDR3: TGTGCCACCCGACAGACCACCTTCTACGAGCAGTACTTC.

In the case of this clonotype: Germline and junction disagree at one end, which may indicate a read error. The rearrangement uses TRBV20-1 and TRBJ2-1; 7 nucleotides align to TRBD1. CDR1 is DFQATT, CDR2 SNEGSKA, per germline (reference sequence). The CDR3 extends over 13 amino acids. This CDR3 is CSPQGGSHNEQIF. For the CDR3, the DNA is TGCAGCCCACAAGGGGGCTCCCACAATGAGCAGATCTTC.

This clonotype occurred once. The gene calls are TRBV15 and TRBJ1-4; maybe TRBD1 (5 bases). V lost 8 bases to trimming and J lost 8 bases, with 18 bases between them. CDR1 is LNHNV, CDR2 YYDKDF, per germline (reference sequence). The length of the CDR3 is 14 residues. CDR3 region: CATSRAPTGEKLFF. CDR3 bases: TGTGCCACCTCCCGGGCCCCAACAGGAGAAAAACTGTTTTTT.

DNA for the CDR3: TGTGCCAGCAGCCTAGGCCCCGGGAGCAGCAATGAGCAGTTCTTC. Translation: CASSLGPGSSNEQFF. V and J are TRBV11-2 and TRBJ2-1; possibly TRBD2 for D (6 bases). The ends were cut back, 5 bases at V and 6 bases at J, with 17 bases in the middle. The CDR3 spans 15 residues. The germline V gene has CDR1 SGHAT and CDR2 FQNNGV.

The chain is built from TRBV12-5 and TRBJ1-1, with a weak D call TRBD1 (6 bases). Germline values: CDR1 LGHNT, CDR2 FRNRAP. V lost 0 bases, J lost 10 bases, and 27 bases lay in between. The CDR3 consists of 18 residues. This CDR3 reads CASGLVLDRKGPLGGAFF. CDR3 sequence (DNA): TGTGCTAGTGGTTTGGTCCTAGACAGGAAGGGTCCCCTCGGGGGAGCTTTCTTT.

V is TRBV12-3 or TRBV12-4 and J is TRBJ1-5; D not resolved. CDR3 length: 15 residues. V lost 0 bases and J lost 5, with 11 bases in between. Written as DNA, the CDR3 is TGTGCCAGCAGTTTAGCTGCAGGAACCCATCAGCCCCAGCATTTT. Translated, it gives CASSLAAGTHQPQHF.

The rearrangement uses TRBV20-1 and TRBJ1-2; 12 bases line up with TRBD1. The germline gives CDR1 DFQATT, CDR2 SNEGSKA (reference sequence). The CDR3 has 16 residues. Trimming cost V 5 bases and J 8 bases; bases outside gene matches: 15. The CDR3 region has the DNA TGCAGTGCTTACGTCATCCCGGGACAGGGGGCTGGGGGCTACACCTTC. Protein: CSAYVIPGQGAGGYTF.

The chain is built from TRBV7-6 and TRBJ1-1; D gene uncertain. Germline V gene data show CDR1 as SGHVS and CDR2 as FNYEAQ. V was clipped by 1 base and J by 4 bases, with 7 bases between them. This CDR3 is built from 13 residues. The CDR3 DNA sequence: TGTGCCAGCAGCTTAGGGAAGGGCACTGAAGCTTTCTTT. Translating gives CASSLGKGTEAFF.